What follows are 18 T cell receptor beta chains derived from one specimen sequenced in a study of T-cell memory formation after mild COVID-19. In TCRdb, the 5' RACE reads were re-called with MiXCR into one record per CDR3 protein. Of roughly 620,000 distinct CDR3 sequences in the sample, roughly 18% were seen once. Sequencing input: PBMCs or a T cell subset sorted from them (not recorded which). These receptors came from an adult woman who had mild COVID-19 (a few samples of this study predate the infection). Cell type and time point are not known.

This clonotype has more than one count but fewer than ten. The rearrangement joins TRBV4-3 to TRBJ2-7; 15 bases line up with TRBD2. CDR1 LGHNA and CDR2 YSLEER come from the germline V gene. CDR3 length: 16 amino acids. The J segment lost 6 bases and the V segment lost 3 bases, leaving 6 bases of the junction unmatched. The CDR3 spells CASSQTGTSGRLEQYF. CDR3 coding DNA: TGCGCCAGCAGCCAGACCGGGACTAGCGGGAGGCTCGAGCAGTACTTC.

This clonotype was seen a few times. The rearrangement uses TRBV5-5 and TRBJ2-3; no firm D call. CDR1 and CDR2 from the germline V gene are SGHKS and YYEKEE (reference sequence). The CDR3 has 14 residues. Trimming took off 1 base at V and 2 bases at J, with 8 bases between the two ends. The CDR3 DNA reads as TGTGCCAGCAGCTTGAGGACCACCACAGATACGCAGTATTTT. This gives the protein CASSLRTTTDTQYF.

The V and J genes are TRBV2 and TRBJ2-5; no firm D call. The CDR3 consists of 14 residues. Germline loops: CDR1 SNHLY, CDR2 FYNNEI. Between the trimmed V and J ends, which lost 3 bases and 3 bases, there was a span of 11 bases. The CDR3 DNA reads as TGTGCCAGCAGTGATAGGGTCCGGGAAGAGACCCAGTACTTC. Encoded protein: CASSDRVREETQYF.

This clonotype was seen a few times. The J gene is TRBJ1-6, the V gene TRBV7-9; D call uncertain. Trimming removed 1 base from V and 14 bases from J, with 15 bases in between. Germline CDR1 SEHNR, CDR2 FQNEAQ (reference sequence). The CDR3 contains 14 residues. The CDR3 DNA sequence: TGTGCCAGCAGCTTAGAAGGGTCTCGGGTGGCCCTCCACTTT. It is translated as CASSLEGSRVALHF.

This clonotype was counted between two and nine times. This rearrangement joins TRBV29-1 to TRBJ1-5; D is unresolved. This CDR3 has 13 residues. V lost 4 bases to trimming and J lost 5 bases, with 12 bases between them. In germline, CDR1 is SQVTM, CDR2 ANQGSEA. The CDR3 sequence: CSVGLSEDQPQHF. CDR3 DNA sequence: TGCAGCGTTGGCTTATCGGAGGATCAGCCCCAGCATTTT.

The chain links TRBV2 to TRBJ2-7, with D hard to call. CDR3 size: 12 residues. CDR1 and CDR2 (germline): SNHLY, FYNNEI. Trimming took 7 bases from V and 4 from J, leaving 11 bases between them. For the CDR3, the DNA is TGTGCCAGCACACGAGTGGAGTACGAGCAGTACTTC. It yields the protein CASTRVEYEQYF.

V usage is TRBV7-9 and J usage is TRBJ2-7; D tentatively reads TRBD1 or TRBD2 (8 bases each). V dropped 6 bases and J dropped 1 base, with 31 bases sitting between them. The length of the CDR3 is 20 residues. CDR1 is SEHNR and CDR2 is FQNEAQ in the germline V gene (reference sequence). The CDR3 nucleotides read TGTGCCAGCAGGCATTGGACAGGGACGATACTAGCGGCCCCGTCCTACGAGCAGTACTTC. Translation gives CASRHWTGTILAAPSYEQYF.

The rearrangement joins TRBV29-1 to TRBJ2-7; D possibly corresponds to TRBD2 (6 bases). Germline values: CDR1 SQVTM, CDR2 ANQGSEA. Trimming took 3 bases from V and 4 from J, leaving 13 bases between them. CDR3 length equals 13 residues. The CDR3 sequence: CSVDVGRGYEQYF. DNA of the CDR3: TGCAGCGTTGATGTCGGGAGAGGGTACGAGCAGTACTTC.

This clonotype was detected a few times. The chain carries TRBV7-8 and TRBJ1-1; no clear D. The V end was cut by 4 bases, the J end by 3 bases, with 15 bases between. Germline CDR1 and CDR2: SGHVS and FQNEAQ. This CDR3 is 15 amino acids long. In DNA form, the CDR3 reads TGTGCCAGCAGCTCTCCTGGCATCTTCGACACTGAAGCTTTCTTT. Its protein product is CASSSPGIFDTEAFF.

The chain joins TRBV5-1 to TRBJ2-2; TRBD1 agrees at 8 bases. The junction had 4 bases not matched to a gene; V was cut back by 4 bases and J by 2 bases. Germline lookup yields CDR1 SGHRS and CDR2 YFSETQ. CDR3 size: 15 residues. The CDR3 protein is CASSPGQDNTGELFF. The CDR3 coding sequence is TGCGCCAGCAGCCCGGGACAGGATAACACCGGGGAGCTGTTTTTT.

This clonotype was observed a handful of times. The CDR3 protein is CAISEGGRGRNTIYF. DNA of the CDR3: TGTGCCATCAGTGAAGGGGGCAGGGGAAGGAACACCATATATTTT. This chain uses TRBV10-3 with TRBJ1-3; 7 nucleotides agree with TRBD1. The CDR3 contains 15 residues. V lost 3 bases, J lost 7 bases, and 9 bases stayed unmatched. CDR1 and CDR2 from the germline V gene are ENHRY and SYGVKD.

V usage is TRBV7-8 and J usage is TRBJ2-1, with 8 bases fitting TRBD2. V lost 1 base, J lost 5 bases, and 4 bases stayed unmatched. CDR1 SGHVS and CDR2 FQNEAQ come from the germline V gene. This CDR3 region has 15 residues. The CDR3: CASSLVGTSDNEQFF. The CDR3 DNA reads TGTGCCAGCAGCTTAGTTGGGACTAGTGACAATGAGCAGTTCTTC.

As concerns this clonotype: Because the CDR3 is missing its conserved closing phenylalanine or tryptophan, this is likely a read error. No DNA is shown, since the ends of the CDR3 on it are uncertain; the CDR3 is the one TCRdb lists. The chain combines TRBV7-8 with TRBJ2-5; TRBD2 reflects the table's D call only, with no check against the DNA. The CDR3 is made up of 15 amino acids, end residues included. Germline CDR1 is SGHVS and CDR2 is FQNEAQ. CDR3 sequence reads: CASSLEAGGPRKQTL.

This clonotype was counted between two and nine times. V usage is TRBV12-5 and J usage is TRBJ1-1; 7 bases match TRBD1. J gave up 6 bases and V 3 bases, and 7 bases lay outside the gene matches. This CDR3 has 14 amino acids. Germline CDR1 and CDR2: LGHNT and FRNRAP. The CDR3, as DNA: TGTGCTAGTGGTTTTATGGGACAGCTCCCTGAAGCTTTCTTT. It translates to CASGFMGQLPEAFF.

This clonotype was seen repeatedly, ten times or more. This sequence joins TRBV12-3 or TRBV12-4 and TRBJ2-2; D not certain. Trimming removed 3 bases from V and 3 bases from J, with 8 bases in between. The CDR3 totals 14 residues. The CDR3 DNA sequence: TGTGCCAGCAGTTTGAAACTCTACACCGGGGAGCTGTTTTTT. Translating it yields CASSLKLYTGELFF.

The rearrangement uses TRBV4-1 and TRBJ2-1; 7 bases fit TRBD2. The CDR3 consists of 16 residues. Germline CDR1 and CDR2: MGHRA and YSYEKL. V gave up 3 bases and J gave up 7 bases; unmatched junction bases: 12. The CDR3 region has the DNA TGCGCCAGCAGCCAGGATGCCAGCGGGGTAAGGAATGAGCAGTTCTTC. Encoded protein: CASSQDASGVRNEQFF.

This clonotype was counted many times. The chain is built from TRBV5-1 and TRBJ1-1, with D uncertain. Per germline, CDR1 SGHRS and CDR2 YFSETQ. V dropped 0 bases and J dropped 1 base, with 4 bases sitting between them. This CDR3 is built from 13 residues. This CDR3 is CASSLEQNTEAFF. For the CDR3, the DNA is TGCGCCAGCAGCTTGGAACAGAACACTGAAGCTTTCTTT.

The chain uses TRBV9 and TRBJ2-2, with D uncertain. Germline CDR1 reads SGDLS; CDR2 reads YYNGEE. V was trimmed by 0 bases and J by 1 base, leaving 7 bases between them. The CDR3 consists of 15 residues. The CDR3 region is CASSVVGQNTGELFF. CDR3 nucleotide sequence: TGTGCCAGCAGCGTAGTCGGCCAGAACACCGGGGAGCTGTTTTTT.